Given below is one T cell receptor beta chain in context. The antigen is unknown. This specimen belongs to a study of T cell responses to AZD1222 COVID-19 vaccine. Using immunoSEQ multiplex PCR, the repertoire was profiled, and TCRdb retains in-frame clones only, with some absent. The repertoire has 58,000 or so clones, 80% to 90% of them found once; the top ten carry 6.9%. Findings and caveats of the study: Spike-specific TCR breadth and depth rose after two AZD1222 doses. Baseline serology detected seropositivity in only a handful of AZD1222 recipients. The CD4 TCRs associated with vaccination extended across spike and predominated at 160-218 and 743-854.

Germline V lookup: CDR1 MNHEY, CDR2 SVGEGT. With 2 bases removed from V and 4 bases from J, the gap between germline ends came to 11 bases. This CDR3 has 14 amino acids. The sequenced sample was peripheral blood, obtained 28 days after the second AZD1222 dose. This receptor was identified in an adult who received the AZD1222 COVID-19 vaccine. The chain combines TRBV6-2 or TRBV6-3 with TRBJ1-2; possibly TRBD1 for D (6 bases). For the CDR3, the DNA is TGTGCCAGCAGTTACGAGGTCAGGGGCTATGGCTACACCTTC. It translates to CASSYEVRGYGYTF.